This TCR beta chain was documented in a study of blood T cells in healthy people across ages. Study findings and constraints: Underestimates were what the diversity estimates from one million T cells were considered to be.

A few counts support this clonotype. Its cognate antigen is unknown. Germline values: CDR1 MGHRA, CDR2 YSYEKL. The CDR3 runs 15 residues. Trimming removed 0 bases at V and 1 base at J, with 10 bases between. Total RNA extracted from each sample amounted to at least 6 micrograms. Primed by a sample-barcoded 5' primer and a J-beta primer mix, a second PCR proceeded for about 7 to 11 cycles. TCRdb fed the 5' RACE reads into MiXCR, producing one record per CDR3 protein. The sample holds about 1.5 million distinct CDR3 sequences, roughly 40% seen once. The chain carries TRBV4-1 and TRBJ2-7, with D uncertain. The TCR sequence derives from a woman aged 18-29 years in good health. The specimen sequenced was blood. The CDR3 protein is CASSQEGLLSYEQYF. CDR3 DNA sequence: TGCGCCAGCAGCCAAGAAGGGTTACTATCCTACGAGCAGTACTTC.